The source of this T cell receptor (beta chain) is a study of cytomegalovirus exposure and HLA in healthy donors. Whole-study findings and limits: Accurate HLA-A and HLA-B prediction from TCR beta sequences was reported for most subjects. CMV serostatus was the only immune exposure information that was available. The majority of TCR sequences were rare, yet some public TCRs appeared in many donors.

About this clone itself: Its antigen remains unknown.

V was trimmed by 0 bases and J by 6 bases, leaving 11 bases between them. The CDR3 is made up of 14 amino acids. CDR1 and CDR2 (germline): SGHNT, YYREEE (reference sequence). 60 Vbeta and 13 Jbeta primers were used in PCR. Only in-frame clones appear in the TCRdb table, and some are missing; sequencing was by immunoSEQ multiplex PCR. The sample gives about 140,000 clones, roughly three quarters of which show up once; under 5.5% is in the top ten. The rearrangement links TRBV5-4 to TRBJ2-3, with D perhaps matching TRBD2 (5 bases). This sequence was found in a woman in her 50s in good health and CMV-seronegative. Input material: PBMCs. This CDR3 reads CASSLERGPDTQYF. The CDR3 DNA is TGTGCCAGCAGCTTGGAACGCGGGCCGGATACGCAGTATTTT.